The 28 T cell receptor beta chains listed next were all sequenced from one sample in a study of blood T cell repertoires in COVID-19. TCRdb keeps only in-frame clones here, not all; method: immunoSEQ multiplex PCR. Among some 100,000 clones listed, almost 95% were seen once. Sequenced input: peripheral blood. Receptors originate from a man aged 50 or older with active COVID-19.

This chain joins TRBV11-2 and TRBJ1-2, with 7 nucleotides matching TRBD1. CDR1 is SGHAT, CDR2 FQNNGV, per germline. V trimming: 1 base; J trimming: 6 bases; junction bases outside the gene matches: 14. CDR3 size: 17 residues. In DNA, the CDR3 is TGTGCCAGCAGCTTAGTTCTGAACCCCGGGACAGAACATGGCTACACCTTC. Translation gives CASSLVLNPGTEHGYTF.

The chain has TRBV5-6 and TRBJ2-2, with D possibly TRBD1 on 6 matching bases. The CDR3 runs 16 residues. Between the trimmed V and J ends, which lost 1 base and 0 bases, there was a span of 10 bases. The V gene's germline CDR1 is SGHDT and CDR2 YYEEEE. DNA for the CDR3: TGTGCCAGCAGCTTGTACGGGACACCGAACACCGGGGAGCTGTTTTTT. It encodes CASSLYGTPNTGELFF.

V is TRBV18 and J is TRBJ1-1; D is unclear. Trimming removed 3 bases at V and 8 bases at J, with 16 bases between. Looked up from germline, CDR1 is KGHSH and CDR2 is LQKENI. The CDR3 is 14 amino acids. CDR3 amino acids: CASSPSREFREAFF. As DNA, the CDR3 is TGTGCCAGCTCACCGAGTAGAGAGTTTCGCGAAGCTTTCTTT.

The genes are TRBV5-1 and TRBJ1-4; 12 positions match TRBD1. Trimming at V came to 4 bases and at J to 7 bases, leaving 14 bases not matched to a gene. CDR1 and CDR2 (germline): SGHRS, YFSETQ. This CDR3 is built from 18 residues. CDR3 bases: TGCGCCAGCAGCCAAGCCGGGACAGGGGGCAGGATAGGTGAAAAACTGTTTTTT. This translates into CASSQAGTGGRIGEKLFF.

The chain couples TRBV2 to TRBJ2-5, with D possibly TRBD1 on 6 matching bases. V was pared by 3 bases and J by 7 bases, with 21 bases between. CDR3 size: 16 residues. In germline, CDR1 is SNHLY, CDR2 FYNNEI. The CDR3 sequence: CASSDGPGQRSGTQYF. CDR3 bases: TGTGCCAGCAGTGACGGGCCCGGACAGCGGTCGGGGACCCAGTACTTC.

The chain recombines TRBV12-3 or TRBV12-4 with TRBJ1-2; D is possibly TRBD1 (5 bases). The germline V and J ends were trimmed by 6 bases and 4 bases, with 12 bases remaining between them. This CDR3 is built from 13 residues. The CDR3 DNA is TGTGCCAGCAGCCTTGACAGTAGCTATGGCTACACCTTC. Amino acids: CASSLDSSYGYTF.

The V call is TRBV5-1, the J call TRBJ1-1; tentative D call: TRBD1 (6 bases). Germline loops: CDR1 SGHRS, CDR2 YFSETQ. Trimming removed 4 bases from V and 8 bases from J, with 15 bases in between. This CDR3 region has 13 residues. The DNA for the CDR3 is TGCGCCAGCAGCCTTGGAAGCCAGGGGGAAGCTTTCTTT. It specifies CASSLGSQGEAFF.

The rearrangement joins TRBV10-3 to TRBJ2-3, with 8 bases matching TRBD1. The CDR3 is 15 residues long. V gave up 7 bases and J gave up 0 bases; unmatched junction bases: 6. CDR1 is ENHRY and CDR2 is SYGVKD in the germline V gene. The CDR3 spells CAIKKGQVSTDTQYF. CDR3 nucleotide sequence: TGTGCCATCAAGAAGGGACAGGTGAGCACAGATACGCAGTATTTT.

The rearrangement joins TRBV23-1 to TRBJ2-1, with 10 bases matching TRBD2. TRBV23-1 is flagged as an ORF with uncertain function. The junction had 20 bases not matched to a gene; V was cut back by 6 bases and J by 6 bases. The CDR3 is 19 amino acids. Written as DNA, the CDR3 is TGCGCCAGCAGCTATAAGGTAATAGCGGGAGGTTCCCCGCGCAATGAGCAGTTCTTC. Encoded protein: CASSYKVIAGGSPRNEQFF.

This chain joins TRBV12-3 or TRBV12-4 and TRBJ1-2, with 9 bases lining up with TRBD1. This CDR3 contains 13 residues. V dropped 5 bases and J dropped 3; count of bases not matched to a gene: 1. The CDR3 DNA reads as TGTGCCAGCAGTCGGGACAGGGACTATGGCTACACCTTC. It translates to CASSRDRDYGYTF.

The chain recombines TRBV7-9 with TRBJ2-4; TRBD1 agrees at 12 bases. Losses at the gene ends were 6 bases for V and 7 bases for J; bases not matched to a gene: 10. The CDR3 has 16 amino acids. Germline V lookup: CDR1 SEHNR, CDR2 FQNEAQ (reference sequence). The chain's CDR3 is CASSIGSGQGANIQYF. The CDR3 DNA reads as TGTGCCAGCAGTATAGGCTCGGGACAGGGGGCGAACATTCAGTACTTC.

This clone was picked up one time. The rearrangement links TRBV28 to TRBJ2-1; 7 nucleotides match TRBD2. The CDR3 is 16 residues long. Germline-derived CDR1 and CDR2 are MDHEN and SYDVKM. J gave up 7 bases and V 0 bases, and 9 bases lay outside the gene matches. The CDR3 loop reads CASSLWAGVSGNEQFF. The CDR3 DNA reads TGTGCCAGCAGTTTATGGGCGGGAGTGTCAGGAAATGAGCAGTTCTTC.

This chain joins TRBV5-5 and TRBJ2-5, with 9 bases matching TRBD1. V gave up 3 bases and J gave up 5 bases; unmatched junction bases: 11. The CDR3 is 16 amino acids. CDR1 is SGHKS, CDR2 YYEKEE, per germline (reference sequence). CDR3 amino acids: CASSSISGTGRETQYF. CDR3 nucleotide sequence: TGTGCCAGCAGCTCCATATCCGGGACAGGGCGGGAGACCCAGTACTTC.

The chain carries TRBV15 and TRBJ2-5, with unresolved D. The ends were cut back, 1 base at V and 9 bases at J, with 18 bases in the middle. Germline V CDR1 and CDR2: LNHNV, YYDKDF (reference sequence). The CDR3 is 15 amino acids. This CDR3 is CATSRVTGVVDPQYF. CDR3 nucleotide sequence: TGTGCCACCAGCAGAGTAACGGGTGTAGTAGATCCCCAGTACTTC. The full variable domain, in which reference TRBV15 and TRBJ2-5 provide the parts outside the CDR3, is DAMVIQNPRYQVTQFGKPVTLSCSQTLNHNVMYWYQQKSSQAPKLLFHYYDKDFNNEADTPDNFQSRRPNTSFCFLDIRSPGLGDTAMYLCATSRVTGVVDPQYFGPGTRLLVL.

This chain joins TRBV13 and TRBJ1-2; 9 positions match TRBD1. Germline V gene data show CDR1 as PRHDT and CDR2 as FYEKMQ (reference sequence). V was clipped by 5 bases and J by 7 bases; unmatched bases: 5. The CDR3 totals 13 residues. CDR3 nucleotides: TGTGCCAGCAGCGAACAGGGGGCAGGTGGCTACACCTTC. Protein: CASSEQGAGGYTF.

This rearrangement joins TRBV2 to TRBJ1-4; 12 bases are a match to TRBD1. This CDR3 has 17 residues. Germline V gene data show CDR1 as SNHLY and CDR2 as FYNNEI. The junction had 4 bases not matched to a gene; V was cut back by 3 bases and J by 2 bases. The CDR3 loop reads CASSEGTGGATNEKLFF. CDR3 sequence (DNA): TGTGCCAGCAGTGAGGGGACAGGGGGCGCGACTAATGAAAAACTGTTTTTT.

The gene calls are TRBV19 and TRBJ2-2; 9 positions agree with TRBD2. CDR1 LNHDA and CDR2 SQIVND come from the germline V gene (reference sequence). With 3 bases clipped from V and 3 bases from J, the junction kept 14 bases outside the gene matches. This CDR3 has 19 amino acids. The CDR3 DNA sequence: TGTGCCAGTAGTATCAGGGGGGCATTAGCGGGAGCTGACACCGGGGAGCTGTTTTTT. Residues: CASSIRGALAGADTGELFF.

This clone was counted only a few times. This chain connects TRBV27 to TRBJ2-7; 7 bases fit TRBD1. The CDR3 spans 15 residues. The J segment lost 1 base and the V segment lost 8 bases, leaving 11 bases of the junction unmatched. Germline V gives CDR1 MNHEY, CDR2 SMNVEV (reference sequence). DNA for the CDR3: TGTGCCAGCCGGATGATGGGGACAGATTCCTACGAGCAGTACTTC. It encodes CASRMMGTDSYEQYF.

The gene calls are TRBV29-1 and TRBJ2-6; tentatively, D is TRBD1 (6 bases). V was clipped by 5 bases and J by 2 bases, with 7 bases between them. The CDR3 consists of 13 residues. Germline CDR1 SQVTM, CDR2 ANQGSEA. The chain's CDR3 is CSVRDTGANVLTF. CDR3 nucleotides: TGCAGCGTTAGGGACACTGGGGCCAACGTCCTGACTTTC. Combining the CDR3 with reference TRBV29-1 and TRBJ2-6 gives the whole variable domain SAVISQKPSRDICQRGTSLTIQCQVDSQVTMMFWYRQQPGQSLTLIATANQGSEATYESGFVIDKFPISRPNLTFSTLTVSNMSPEDSSIYLCSVRDTGANVLTFGAGSRLTVL.

The chain carries TRBV7-8 and TRBJ1-1, with TRBD1 matching 7 bases. From germline, CDR1 is SGHVS and CDR2 FQNEAQ. The CDR3 has 14 amino acids. After removal of 3 bases from V and 3 bases from J, the junction contained 4 bases not matched to a gene. DNA of the CDR3: TGTGCCAGCAGCTTGACAGGGATGTACACTGAAGCTTTCTTT. Protein sequence: CASSLTGMYTEAFF.

The V call is TRBV19, the J call TRBJ2-7; 13 nucleotides line up with TRBD2. V was clipped by 6 bases and J by 5 bases; unmatched bases: 4. The CDR3 covers 14 residues. Germline assignment: CDR1 LNHDA and CDR2 SQIVND (reference sequence). In DNA, the CDR3 is TGTGCCAGTAGCCCACTAGCGGGAGGGAACGAGCAGTACTTC. Translated: CASSPLAGGNEQYF.

The rearrangement joins TRBV11-2 to TRBJ1-1; D not resolved. V dropped 3 bases and J dropped 6 bases, with 14 bases sitting between them. The CDR3 contains 14 residues. Germline V gives CDR1 SGHAT, CDR2 FQNNGV. The CDR3 region is CASSFSAETPEAFF. CDR3 nucleotides: TGTGCCAGCAGCTTTTCTGCGGAAACCCCTGAAGCTTTCTTT. The whole variable domain, filled in from reference TRBV11-2 and TRBJ1-1, reads EAGVAQSPRYKIIEKRQSVAFWCNPISGHATLYWYQQILGQGPKLLIQFQNNGVVDDSQLPKDRFSAERLKGVDSTLKIQPAKLEDSAVYLCASSFSAETPEAFFGQGTRLTVV.

This clone has only one observation. V gene TRBV6-1 combines with J gene TRBJ2-1, with 13 nucleotides matching TRBD2. The CDR3 loop spans 15 amino acids. CDR1 is MNHNS and CDR2 is SASEGT in the germline V gene. J lost 8 bases, V lost 3 bases, and 4 bases had no gene match. The CDR3 coding sequence is TGTGCCAGCAGTGACAGGACTAGCGGGAGCGATGAGCAGTTCTTC. It translates to CASSDRTSGSDEQFF.

V gene TRBV3-1 (or the pseudogene TRBV3-2) combines with J gene TRBJ1-3, with D maybe TRBD1 (5 bases). The CDR3 has 17 residues. Germline V gene lookup returns CDR1 LGHDT and CDR2 YNNKEL (reference sequence). V lost 4 bases and J lost 4, with 20 bases in between. CDR3 in DNA: TGTGCCAGCAGCCGACTTTCAACAGGCGCCCGAGGAAACACCATATATTTT. This sequence encodes CASSRLSTGARGNTIYF.

V and J are TRBV15 and TRBJ2-1, with TRBD2 matching over 14 bases. The length of the CDR3 is 14 residues. After removal of 4 bases from V and 14 bases from J, the junction contained 7 bases not matched to a gene. The germline gives CDR1 LNHNV, CDR2 YYDKDF (reference sequence). CDR3 region: CATSIPGTSGSKFF. The CDR3 coding sequence is TGTGCCACCAGCATTCCCGGGACTAGCGGGAGTAAGTTCTTC. Based on the CDR3 plus reference TRBV15 and TRBJ2-1, the full variable domain is DAMVIQNPRYQVTQFGKPVTLSCSQTLNHNVMYWYQQKSSQAPKLLFHYYDKDFNNEADTPDNFQSRRPNTSFCFLDIRSPGLGDTAMYLCATSIPGTSGSKFFGPGTRLTVL.

This clone was observed a handful of times. The V call is TRBV25-1, the J call TRBJ2-6; D gene ambiguous. The CDR3 has 13 residues. Germline V lookup: CDR1 MGHDK, CDR2 SYGVNS. Trimming pared 5 bases from V and 0 bases from J, leaving 2 bases between. The chain's CDR3 is CASSYSGANVLTF. For the CDR3, the DNA is TGTGCCAGCAGTTACTCTGGGGCCAACGTCCTGACTTTC.

The J gene is TRBJ1-1, the V gene TRBV10-3; possibly TRBD1 for D (6 bases). Germline CDR1 reads ENHRY; CDR2 reads SYGVKD. This CDR3 spans 13 amino acids. V lost 0 bases and J 5 bases, leaving 7 bases between the germline ends. CDR3 sequence reads: CAISESRGTEAFF. CDR3 in DNA: TGTGCCATCAGTGAGTCGAGGGGGACTGAAGCTTTCTTT.

This clone was observed once. This chain uses TRBV6-6 with TRBJ1-5; 8 bases are a match to TRBD1. Looked up from germline, CDR1 is MNHNY and CDR2 is SVGAGI (reference sequence). J gave up 1 base and V 7 bases, and 6 bases lay outside the gene matches. The CDR3 totals 15 residues. CDR3 amino acids: CASNTGQASNQPQHF. In DNA form, the CDR3 reads TGTGCCAGCAACACGGGACAGGCGAGCAATCAGCCCCAGCATTTT.